These T cell receptor beta chains were read from a single sample in a study of blood T cell repertoires in COVID-19. Profiling relied on immunoSEQ multiplex PCR, and the TCRdb table lists in-frame clones only, not all of them. Of tens of thousands of clones in the sample, around 79% are singletons; the top ten hold around a quarter. The specimen sequenced was peripheral blood. These receptor sequences come from a man aged 60 to 69 with active or convalescent COVID-19. The CDR3 runs from the conserved cysteine through the conserved F or W. The order of the fields is clone size, J gene, V gene, D gene, CDR3 protein, CDR3 DNA. D genes are given only for firm matches. Size is omitted from some rows. Given values are once, few, many or a class for expanded clones.

size: -
J: TRBJ2-1
V: TRBV21-1
D: -
CDR3: CASSKAGLANEQFF
DNA: TGTGCCAGCAGCAAAGCGGGACTTGCGAATGAGCAGTTCTTC

size: -
J: TRBJ2-1
V: TRBV30
D: -
CDR3: CAWSHGKQFF
DNA: TGTGCCTGGAGTCACGGTAAGCAGTTCTTC

size: -
J: TRBJ2-3
V: TRBV12-3/TRBV12-4
D: -
CDR3: CASNTQGTQYF
DNA: TGTGCCAGCAACACACAGGGTACGCAGTATTTT

size: once
J: TRBJ2-7
V: TRBV28
D: TRBD1
CDR3: CASSPPGQVYEQYF
DNA: TGTGCCAGCAGTCCGCCGGGACAGGTCTACGAGCAGTACTTC

size: few
J: TRBJ2-5
V: TRBV29-1
D: -
CDR3: CSLTRTAGETQYF
DNA: TGCAGCTTGACACGGACAGCCGGGGAGACCCAGTACTTC

size: -
J: TRBJ2-7
V: TRBV6-5
D: -
CDR3: CASSPTAKTYEQYF
DNA: TGTGCCAGCAGCCCGACAGCCAAGACCTACGAGCAGTACTTC

size: -
J: TRBJ2-3
V: TRBV18
D: TRBD2
CDR3: CASSPLPRAGMATDTQYF
DNA: TGTGCCAGCTCACCCCTACCCAGAGCGGGGATGGCCACAGATACGCAGTATTTT

size: -
J: TRBJ1-3
V: TRBV4-3
D: -
CDR3: CASSQDSRTSGNTIYF
DNA: TGCGCCAGCAGCCAAGATAGCCGAACCTCTGGAAACACCATATATTTT

size: -
J: TRBJ2-1
V: TRBV9
D: TRBD2
CDR3: CASSVLAGDPNEQFF
DNA: TGTGCCAGCAGCGTATTAGCGGGGGACCCCAATGAGCAGTTCTTC

size: -
J: TRBJ2-5
V: TRBV5-5
D: TRBD2
CDR3: CASSPGASGGDQETQYF
DNA: TGTGCCAGCAGCCCCGGTGCTAGCGGGGGGGACCAAGAGACCCAGTACTTC

size: -
J: TRBJ1-1
V: TRBV30
D: -
CDR3: CAWTAPGDRTEAFF
DNA: TGTGCCTGGACCGCGCCGGGGGACCGAACTGAAGCTTTCTTT

size: -
J: TRBJ1-2
V: TRBV19
D: TRBD1
CDR3: CASSPRDRAGYTF
DNA: TGTGCCAGTAGTCCCCGGGACAGGGCTGGCTACACCTTC

size: -
J: TRBJ1-3
V: TRBV5-4
D: TRBD1
CDR3: CASSPTGGSNTIYF
DNA: TGTGCCAGCAGCCCCACAGGGGGATCAAACACCATATATTTT

size: -
J: TRBJ2-1
V: TRBV7-8
D: TRBD1
CDR3: CASSLVIGQGVYNEQFF
DNA: TGTGCCAGCAGCTTAGTTATAGGACAGGGTGTATACAATGAGCAGTTCTTC

size: many
J: TRBJ1-2
V: TRBV5-4
D: -
CDR3: CASSLGRGRDYTF
DNA: TGTGCCAGCAGCTTGGGCAGGGGTCGGGACTACACCTTC

size: few
J: TRBJ1-4
V: TRBV5-1
D: -
CDR3: CASSYGRTTNEKLFF
DNA: TGCGCCAGCAGCTACGGACGGACTACTAATGAAAAACTGTTTTTT

size: -
J: TRBJ1-6
V: TRBV9
D: TRBD1
CDR3: CASSANWDSQSPLHF
DNA: TGTGCCAGCAGCGCCAATTGGGACAGCCAGTCACCCCTCCACTTT

size: -
J: TRBJ2-5
V: TRBV18
D: TRBD1
CDR3: CASSPGTGVETQYF
DNA: TGTGCCAGCTCACCAGGTACAGGGGTGGAGACCCAGTACTTC

size: -
J: TRBJ1-1
V: TRBV3-1/TRBV3-2
D: TRBD1
CDR3: CASSPGQGVITEAFF
DNA: TGTGCCAGCAGCCCGGGACAGGGGGTCATCACTGAAGCTTTCTTT

size: -
J: TRBJ1-5
V: TRBV19
D: -
CDR3: CASSSGGPANQPQHF
DNA: TGTGCCAGTAGTAGTGGAGGACCTGCCAATCAGCCCCAGCATTTT

size: -
J: TRBJ1-5
V: TRBV19
D: -
CDR3: CASRTTQRGNQPQHF
DNA: TGTGCCAGTAGGACGACGCAGCGGGGCAATCAGCCCCAGCATTTT

size: -
J: TRBJ2-7
V: TRBV18
D: TRBD1
CDR3: CASSSGTDYEQYF
DNA: TGTGCCAGCTCATCCGGGACAGACTACGAGCAGTACTTC

size: -
J: TRBJ2-1
V: TRBV18
D: -
CDR3: CASSPGARSNEQFF
DNA: TGTGCCAGCTCACCGGGTGCCAGGTCGAATGAGCAGTTCTTC

size: -
J: TRBJ1-1
V: TRBV7-3
D: TRBD1
CDR3: CASSVRPTGGFSTEAFF
DNA: TGTGCCAGCAGCGTAAGACCGACAGGGGGTTTCAGCACTGAAGCTTTCTTT

size: few
J: TRBJ1-6
V: TRBV2
D: -
CDR3: CASSEARVNSPLHF
DNA: TGTGCCAGCAGTGAAGCCAGGGTGAATTCACCCCTCCACTTT

size: few
J: TRBJ2-3
V: TRBV5-5
D: -
CDR3: CASRIPGGTTDTQYF
DNA: TGTGCCAGCAGAATTCCTGGGGGGACCACAGATACGCAGTATTTT

size: -
J: TRBJ2-1
V: TRBV7-3
D: TRBD1
CDR3: CASSQPGQGFEQFF
DNA: TGTGCCAGCAGCCAGCCGGGACAGGGGTTTGAGCAGTTCTTC

size: few
J: TRBJ2-3
V: TRBV19
D: -
CDR3: CASSIAGYPDTQYF
DNA: TGTGCCAGTAGTATTGCGGGGTACCCAGATACGCAGTATTTT

size: -
J: TRBJ1-2
V: TRBV5-1
D: -
CDR3: CASSLGTTNYGYTF
DNA: TGCGCCAGCAGCTTGGGGACAACAAACTATGGCTACACCTTC

size: -
J: TRBJ2-1
V: TRBV6-5
D: TRBD2
CDR3: CASSRTSGSYNEQFF
DNA: TGTGCCAGCAGTCGCACTAGCGGCTCCTACAATGAGCAGTTCTTC

size: -
J: TRBJ2-3
V: TRBV7-2
D: TRBD2
CDR3: CASSSGGAQNTQYF
DNA: TGTGCCAGCAGCTCCGGGGGGGCACAGAATACGCAGTATTTT

size: -
J: TRBJ1-5
V: TRBV7-9
D: TRBD1
CDR3: CASSPSSGQGSNQPQHF
DNA: TGTGCCAGCAGCCCCTCGTCCGGACAGGGGAGCAATCAGCCCCAGCATTTT

size: few
J: TRBJ1-2
V: TRBV3-1/TRBV3-2
D: TRBD1
CDR3: CASSQETGVDYGYTF
DNA: TGTGCCAGCAGCCAAGAGACAGGGGTAGACTATGGCTACACCTTC

size: -
J: TRBJ2-3
V: TRBV19
D: -
CDR3: CASSSGDSTDTQYF
DNA: TGTGCCAGTAGCTCGGGGGATAGCACAGATACGCAGTATTTT

size: -
J: TRBJ2-5
V: TRBV5-1
D: TRBD2
CDR3: CASSLGTSGVETQYF
DNA: TGCGCCAGCAGCCTAGGAACTAGCGGGGTAGAGACCCAGTACTTC

size: -
J: TRBJ1-2
V: TRBV28
D: -
CDR3: CASSLTANYGYTF
DNA: TGTGCCAGCAGTTTAACGGCTAACTATGGCTACACCTTC

size: -
J: TRBJ1-1
V: TRBV7-9
D: -
CDR3: CASSLGTVNTEAFF
DNA: TGTGCCAGCAGCTTAGGGACAGTAAACACTGAAGCTTTCTTT

size: -
J: TRBJ1-4
V: TRBV7-9
D: -
CDR3: CASSVWSTNEKLFF
DNA: TGTGCCAGCAGCGTTTGGAGCACTAATGAAAAACTGTTTTTT

size: -
J: TRBJ2-7
V: TRBV30
D: -
CDR3: CAWSVSYYEQYF
DNA: TGTGCCTGGAGTGTTTCTTACTACGAGCAGTACTTC